This TCR beta chain was recovered during a study of blood T cell repertoires in COVID-19. About the research overall: The study drew acute and convalescent COVID-19 samples from the United States, Italy and Spain. PBMCs, B-cell-depleted T cells, or T cells provided the cDNA or gDNA that made up the material.

This CDR3 contains 16 residues. Germline values: CDR1 SGHAT, CDR2 FQNNGV. With 1 base removed from V and 4 bases from J, the gap between germline ends came to 13 bases. Authors' processing steps: Estimated nucleated cell counts came from reference gene primer amplification. Profiling relied on immunoSEQ multiplex PCR, and the TCRdb table lists in-frame clones only, not all of them. That table is the source of V, J and clone size, and D and trimming were worked out from the DNA. The sample contains 80,000 to 100,000 clones, about 89% of which appear only once. The source of this sequence is a human donor in a cohort sampled during active COVID-19. The chain combines TRBV11-2 with TRBJ1-4; the D gene is possibly TRBD1 (6 bases). Sequencing was performed on peripheral blood. The CDR3 sequence: CASSLGRQAGNEKLFF. The DNA of the CDR3 is TGTGCCAGCAGCTTAGGACGACAGGCGGGTAATGAAAAACTGTTTTTT.